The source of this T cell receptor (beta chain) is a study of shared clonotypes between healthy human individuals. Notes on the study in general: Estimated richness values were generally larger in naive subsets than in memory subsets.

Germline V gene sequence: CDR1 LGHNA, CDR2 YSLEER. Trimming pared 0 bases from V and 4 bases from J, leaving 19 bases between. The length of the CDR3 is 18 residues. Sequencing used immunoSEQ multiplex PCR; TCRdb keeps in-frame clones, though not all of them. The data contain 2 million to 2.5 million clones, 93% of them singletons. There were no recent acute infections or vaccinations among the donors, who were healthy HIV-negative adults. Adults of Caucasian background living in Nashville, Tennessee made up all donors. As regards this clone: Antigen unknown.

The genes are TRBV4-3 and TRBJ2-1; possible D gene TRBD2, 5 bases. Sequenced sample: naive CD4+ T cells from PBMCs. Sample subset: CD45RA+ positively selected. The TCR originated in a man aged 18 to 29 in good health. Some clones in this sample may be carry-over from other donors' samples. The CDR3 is CASSQEGAGGWFYNEQFF. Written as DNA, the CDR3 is TGCGCCAGCAGCCAAGAGGGAGCAGGTGGCTGGTTTTACAATGAGCAGTTCTTC.